This T cell receptor beta chain is drawn from a study of blood T cell repertoires in COVID-19. Study in general: T cells, B-cell-depleted T cells, or PBMCs supplied cDNA or gDNA.

The CDR3 has 12 residues. V was cut by 6 bases and J by 7 bases, with 12 bases left in between. CDR1 and CDR2 from the germline V gene are MNHEY and SVGAGI. Methods used by the authors: It was from reference gene primer amplification that nucleated cell counts were estimated. Sequenced by immunoSEQ multiplex PCR; TCRdb stores in-frame clones only, minus some. V and J calls and clone size follow that table, whereas D and trimming were derived from the DNA. The repertoire holds about 530,000 clones, 85% to 90% seen once, with 7.5% to 9.5% in the top ten. This clonotype was sampled from a woman between 45 and 60 years old with COVID-19, enrolled during active disease. The V and J genes are TRBV6-5 and TRBJ1-2; TRBD1 might be the D (6 bases). The sample comprised peripheral blood. The CDR3 sequence is CASRANRVGYTF. CDR3 nucleotide sequence: TGTGCCAGCAGGGCAAACAGGGTTGGCTACACCTTC.